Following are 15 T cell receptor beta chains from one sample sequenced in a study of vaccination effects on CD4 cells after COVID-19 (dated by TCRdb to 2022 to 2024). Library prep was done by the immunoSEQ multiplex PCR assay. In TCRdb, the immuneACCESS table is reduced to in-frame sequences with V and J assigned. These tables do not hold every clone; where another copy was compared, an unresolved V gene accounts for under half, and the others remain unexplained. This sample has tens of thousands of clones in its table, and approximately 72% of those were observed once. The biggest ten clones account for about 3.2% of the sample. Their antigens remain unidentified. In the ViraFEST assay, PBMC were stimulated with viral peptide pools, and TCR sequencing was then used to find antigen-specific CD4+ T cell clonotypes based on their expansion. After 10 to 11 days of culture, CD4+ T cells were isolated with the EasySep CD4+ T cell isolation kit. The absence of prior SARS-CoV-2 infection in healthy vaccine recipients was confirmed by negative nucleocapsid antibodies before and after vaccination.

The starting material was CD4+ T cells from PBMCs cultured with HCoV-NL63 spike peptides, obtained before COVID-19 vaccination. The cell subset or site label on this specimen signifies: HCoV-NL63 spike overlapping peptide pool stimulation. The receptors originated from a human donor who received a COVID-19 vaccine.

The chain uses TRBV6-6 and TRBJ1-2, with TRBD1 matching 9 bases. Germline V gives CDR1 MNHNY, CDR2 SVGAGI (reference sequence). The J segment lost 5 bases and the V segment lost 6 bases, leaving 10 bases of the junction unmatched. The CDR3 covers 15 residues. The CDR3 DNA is TGTGCCAGCAGAGATACAGGGGGCGCTAGGTATGGCTACACCTTC. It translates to CASRDTGGARYGYTF.

The DNA of the CDR3 is TGTGCTAGTGGTTTGGGCCCCTACGAGCAGTACGTC. As protein: CASGLGPYEQYV. The chain carries TRBV12-5 and TRBJ2-7; D is uncertain. This CDR3 is built from 12 residues. Germline lookup yields CDR1 LGHNT and CDR2 FRNRAP. Trimming left V 1 base short and J 2 bases short, with 3 bases between.

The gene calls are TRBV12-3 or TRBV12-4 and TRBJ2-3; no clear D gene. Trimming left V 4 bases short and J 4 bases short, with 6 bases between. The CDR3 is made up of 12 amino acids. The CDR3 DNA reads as TGTGCCAGCAGTTACTCCCCAGATACGCAGTATTTT. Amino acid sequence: CASSYSPDTQYF.

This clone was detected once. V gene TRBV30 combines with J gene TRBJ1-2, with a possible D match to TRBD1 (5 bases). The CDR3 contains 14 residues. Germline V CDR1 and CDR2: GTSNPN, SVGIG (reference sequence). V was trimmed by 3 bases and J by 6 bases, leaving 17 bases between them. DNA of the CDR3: TGTGCCTGGAGGCACAGGTCTCTCACCGATGGCTACACCTTC. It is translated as CAWRHRSLTDGYTF.

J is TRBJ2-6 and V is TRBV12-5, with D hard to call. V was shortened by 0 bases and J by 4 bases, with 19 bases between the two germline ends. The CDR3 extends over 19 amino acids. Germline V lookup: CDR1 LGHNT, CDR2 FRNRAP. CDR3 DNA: TGTGCTAGTGGTTTGGTGATGTGGGCCTTCACAACGGGGGCCAACGTCCTGACTTTC. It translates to CASGLVMWAFTTGANVLTF. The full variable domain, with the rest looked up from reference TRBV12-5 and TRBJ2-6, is DARVTQTPRHKVTEMGQEVTMRCQPILGHNTVFWYRQTMMQGLELLAYFRNRAPLDDSGMPKDRFSAEMPDATLATLKIQPSEPRDSAVYFCASGLVMWAFTTGANVLTFGAGSRLTVL.

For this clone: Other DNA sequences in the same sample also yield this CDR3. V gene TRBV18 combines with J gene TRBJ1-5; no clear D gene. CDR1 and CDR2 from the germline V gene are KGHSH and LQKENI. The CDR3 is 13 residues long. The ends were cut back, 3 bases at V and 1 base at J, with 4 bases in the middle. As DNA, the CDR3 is TGTGCCAGCTCACCCGACAGCAATCAGCCCCAGCATTTT. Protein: CASSPDSNQPQHF.

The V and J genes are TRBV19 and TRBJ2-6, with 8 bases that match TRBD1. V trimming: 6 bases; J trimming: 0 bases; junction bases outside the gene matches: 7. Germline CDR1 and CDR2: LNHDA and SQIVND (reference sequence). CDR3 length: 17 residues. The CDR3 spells CASRVGQVFSGANVLTF. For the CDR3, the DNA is TGTGCCAGTAGAGTGGGACAGGTGTTCTCTGGGGCCAACGTCCTGACTTTC. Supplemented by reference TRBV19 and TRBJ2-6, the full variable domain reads DGGITQSPKYLFRKEGQNVTLSCEQNLNHDAMYWYRQDPGQGLRLIYYSQIVNDFQKGDIAEGYSVSREKKESFPLTVTSAQKNPTAFYLCASRVGQVFSGANVLTFGAGSRLTVL.

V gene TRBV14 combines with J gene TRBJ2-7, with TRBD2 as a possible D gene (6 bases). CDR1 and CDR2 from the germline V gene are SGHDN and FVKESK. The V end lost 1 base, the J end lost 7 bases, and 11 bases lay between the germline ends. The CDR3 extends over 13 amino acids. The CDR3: CASSQVSGTEQYV. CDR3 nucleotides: TGTGCCAGCAGCCAAGTTTCGGGGACTGAGCAGTACGTC.

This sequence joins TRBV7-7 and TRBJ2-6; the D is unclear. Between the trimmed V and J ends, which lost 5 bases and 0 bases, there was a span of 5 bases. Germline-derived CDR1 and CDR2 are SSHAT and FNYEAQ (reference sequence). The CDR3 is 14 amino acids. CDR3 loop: CASSPSSGANVLTF. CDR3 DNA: TGTGCCAGCAGCCCTAGCTCTGGGGCCAACGTCCTGACTTTC.

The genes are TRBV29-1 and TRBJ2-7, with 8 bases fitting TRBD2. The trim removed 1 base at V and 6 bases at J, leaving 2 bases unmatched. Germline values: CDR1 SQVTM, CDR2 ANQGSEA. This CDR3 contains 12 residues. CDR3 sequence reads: CSVEGAGGEQYV. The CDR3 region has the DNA TGCAGCGTTGAAGGCGCGGGAGGCGAGCAGTACGTC.

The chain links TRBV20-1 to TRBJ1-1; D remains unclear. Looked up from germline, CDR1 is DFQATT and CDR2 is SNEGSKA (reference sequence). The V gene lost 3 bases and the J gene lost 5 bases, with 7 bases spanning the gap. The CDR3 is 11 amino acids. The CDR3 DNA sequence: TGCAGTGCTAGGTGGAAAACTGAAGCTTTCTTT. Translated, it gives CSARWKTEAFF.

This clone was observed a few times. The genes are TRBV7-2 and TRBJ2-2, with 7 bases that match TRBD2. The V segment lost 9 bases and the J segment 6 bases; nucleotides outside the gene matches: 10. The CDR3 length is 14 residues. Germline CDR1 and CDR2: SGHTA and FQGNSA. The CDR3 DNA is TGTGCCAGGAATCCAGCGGGGCGGTCCGGGGAGCTGTTTTTT. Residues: CARNPAGRSGELFF.

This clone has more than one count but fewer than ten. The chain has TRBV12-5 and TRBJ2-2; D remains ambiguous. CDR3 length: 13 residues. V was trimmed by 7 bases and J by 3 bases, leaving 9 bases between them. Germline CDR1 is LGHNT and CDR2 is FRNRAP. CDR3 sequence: CASALGHTGELFF. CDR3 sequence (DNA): TGTGCTAGTGCCCTCGGTCACACCGGGGAGCTGTTTTTT. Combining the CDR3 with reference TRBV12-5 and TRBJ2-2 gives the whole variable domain DARVTQTPRHKVTEMGQEVTMRCQPILGHNTVFWYRQTMMQGLELLAYFRNRAPLDDSGMPKDRFSAEMPDATLATLKIQPSEPRDSAVYFCASALGHTGELFFGEGSRLTVL.

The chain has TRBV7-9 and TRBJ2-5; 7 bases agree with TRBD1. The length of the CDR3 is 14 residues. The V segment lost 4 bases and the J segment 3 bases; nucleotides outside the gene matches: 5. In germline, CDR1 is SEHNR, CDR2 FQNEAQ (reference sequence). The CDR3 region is CASSYETGKETQYF. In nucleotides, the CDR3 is TGTGCCAGCAGCTACGAGACAGGGAAAGAGACCCAGTACTTC.

The CDR3 DNA is TGTGCCAGCAGCGATACAGGATTCTCTGGAAACACCATATATTTT. The encoded protein is CASSDTGFSGNTIYF. The chain employs TRBV9 and TRBJ1-3, with D possibly being TRBD1 (5 bases). This CDR3 comprises 15 residues. Per the germline V gene, CDR1 is SGDLS and CDR2 is YYNGEE. V lost 3 bases and J lost 0, with 10 bases in between.